The entry below gives a single T cell receptor beta chain sequence along with its context. This sample is part of a study of spatial heterogeneity in lung cancer. MiXCR, applied by TCRdb to the 5' RACE reads, yields one record per CDR3 protein. The sample has several thousand distinct CDR3 sequences; 15% to 19% are singletons. V was cut by 1 base and J by 0 bases, with 4 bases left in between. Per the germline V gene, CDR1 is SEHNR and CDR2 is FQNEAQ (reference sequence). The CDR3 is 14 residues long. Time point defined: sample taken at primary tumor resection. This TCR came from a male donor with early-stage non-small cell lung cancer. Sample: normal lung tissue next to the tumor, taken at surgery. V is TRBV7-9 and J is TRBJ1-3; D uncertain. This CDR3 is CASSLGVSGNTIYF. The CDR3, as DNA: TGTGCCAGCAGCTTAGGAGTCTCTGGAAACACCATATATTTT.